This T cell receptor beta chain was sequenced for a study of blood T cells in healthy people across ages. The study drew donors from healthy Caucasian individuals in Russia aged 6 to 90. This clonotype appeared many times. Primed by a sample-barcoded 5' primer and a J-beta primer mix, a second PCR proceeded for about 6 to 12 cycles. A minimum of 2.5 million CDR3-containing paired-end reads was obtained for each sample. TCRdb fed the 5' RACE reads into MiXCR, producing one record per CDR3 protein. The sample has 800,000 to 1,300,000 distinct CDR3 sequences, under 30% seen once. V was clipped by 3 bases and J by 1 base, with 7 bases between them. The CDR3 contains 13 residues. Germline V gives CDR1 MNHEY, CDR2 SMNVEV (reference sequence). A further study also used this sample, focusing on T cells of mothers and their children. That source reports: Sequencing returned over 8 million TCR beta CDR3 reads per mother and around 3 million per child. Related mother and child pairs showed slightly greater overlap (not significant) than unrelated pairs did.

The receptor's source is a girl aged 2 to 10 in good health. Sequenced: blood. The chain combines TRBV27 with TRBJ2-7; D is unclear. The CDR3 protein is CASSLGISYEQYF. In nucleotides, the CDR3 is TGTGCCAGCAGTTTGGGAATTTCCTACGAGCAGTACTTC.